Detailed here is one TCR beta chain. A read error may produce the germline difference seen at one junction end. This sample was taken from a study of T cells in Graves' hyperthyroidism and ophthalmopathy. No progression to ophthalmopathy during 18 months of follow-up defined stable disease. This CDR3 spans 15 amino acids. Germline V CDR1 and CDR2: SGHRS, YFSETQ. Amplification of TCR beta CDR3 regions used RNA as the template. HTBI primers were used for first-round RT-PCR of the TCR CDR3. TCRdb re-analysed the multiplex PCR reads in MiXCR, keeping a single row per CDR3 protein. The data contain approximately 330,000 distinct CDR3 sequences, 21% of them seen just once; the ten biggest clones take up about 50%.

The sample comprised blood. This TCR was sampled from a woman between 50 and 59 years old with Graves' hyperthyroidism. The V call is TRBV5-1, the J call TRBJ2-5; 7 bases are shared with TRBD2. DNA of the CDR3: TGCGCCGGCAGCCTTGCGTCCCCGGGAGGAGAGACCCAGTACTTC. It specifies CAGSLASPGGETQYF.